What follows is one T cell receptor beta chain and its context. This sample is drawn from a study of patients and donors after allogeneic stem cell transplantation. V was shortened by 0 bases and J by 4 bases, with 8 bases between the two germline ends. The CDR3 totals 14 residues. Germline-derived CDR1 and CDR2 are SGHRS and YFSETQ. One entry per CDR3 protein results from TCRdb running MiXCR on the RT-PCR reads. The table includes approximately 160,000 distinct CDR3 sequences, approximately 24% detected once. This receptor was taken from a human donor who was either an allogeneic HSCT recipient or a stem cell or donor lymphocyte infusion donor (not recorded which). It is not recorded whose cells these are; they may come from a transplant donor. Sequenced sample: blood, either unsorted or a sorted T cell fraction (not recorded which). V usage is TRBV5-1 and J usage is TRBJ2-1; perhaps TRBD1 as D (5 bases). For the CDR3, the DNA is TGCGCCAGCAGCTTGGGGTACAGGTACAATGAGCAGTTCTTC. Protein sequence: CASSLGYRYNEQFF.